Following are 14 T cell receptor beta chains from one sample sequenced in a study of T cells in Graves' hyperthyroidism and ophthalmopathy. Regions amplified from RNA transcripts were the TCR beta CDR3 regions. The primer set for the first-round RT-PCR of the TCR CDR3 was HTBI. TCRdb reprocessed the multiplex PCR reads with MiXCR, giving one entry per CDR3 protein. Among around 50,000 distinct CDR3 sequences listed, approximately 48% were seen once. Material for sequencing was blood. These receptors came from a woman aged 45-60 years with Graves' ophthalmopathy.

Note on this clonotype: It may be a read error: a sequence one base away is much more abundant. The rearrangement links TRBV28 to TRBJ2-7; TRBD1 is a possible D gene (6 bases). V was shortened by 6 bases and J by 3 bases, with 15 bases between the two germline ends. There are 14 residues in the CDR3. Germline CDR1 is MDHEN and CDR2 is SYDVKM. DNA of the CDR3: TGTGCCAGCAGGTCCTACAGGGATGACTACGAGCAGTACTTC. Amino acid sequence: CASRSYRDDYEQYF.

By share, this clonotype ranks as medium-sized. The chain employs TRBV2 and TRBJ1-5; D might be TRBD1 (5 bases). V was clipped by 6 bases and J by 5 bases, with 11 bases between them. The CDR3 has 13 residues. Per germline, CDR1 SNHLY and CDR2 FYNNEI. The CDR3 here is CASRGWGDQPQHF. CDR3 nucleotide sequence: TGTGCCAGCAGGGGGTGGGGGGATCAGCCCCAGCATTTT.

This clonotype was recorded at least ten times. V is TRBV9 and J is TRBJ2-7; D not resolved. V dropped 4 bases and J dropped 1 base, with 9 bases sitting between them. The CDR3 totals 13 residues. The germline V gene has CDR1 SGDLS and CDR2 YYNGEE. CDR3 amino acids: CASSPATSYEQYF. CDR3 bases: TGTGCCAGCAGCCCTGCTACGTCCTACGAGCAGTACTTC. The full variable domain, rest sourced from reference TRBV9 and TRBJ2-7, is DSGVTQTPKHLITATGQRVTLRCSPRSGDLSVYWYQQSLDQGLQFLIQYYNGEERAKGNILERFSAQQFPDLHSELNLSSLELGDSALYFCASSPATSYEQYFGPGTRLTVT.

The J gene is TRBJ1-4, the V gene TRBV29-1; D is ambiguous. V was pared by 0 bases and J by 0 bases, with 8 bases between. The CDR3 runs to 15 residues. Germline V lookup: CDR1 SQVTM, CDR2 ANQGSEA. The CDR3 region has the DNA TGCAGCGTTGAAGATAAGGATCCAACTAATGAAAAACTGTTTTTT. It is translated as CSVEDKDPTNEKLFF.

This clonotype occurred many times. The V call is TRBV7-9, the J call TRBJ2-7; TRBD1 might be the D (5 bases). The CDR3 has 13 residues. CDR1 is SEHNR, CDR2 FQNEAQ, per germline (reference sequence). Between the trimmed V and J ends, which lost 5 bases and 3 bases, there was a span of 11 bases. Written as DNA, the CDR3 is TGTGCCAGCAGCCCCTCGACAGACTACGAGCAGTACTTC. It specifies CASSPSTDYEQYF. Using reference TRBV7-9 and TRBJ2-7 for the parts outside the CDR3, the full variable domain is DTGVSQNPRHKITKRGQNVTFRCDPISEHNRLYWYRQTLGQGPEFLTYFQNEAQLEKSRLLSDRFSAERPKGSFSTLEIQRTEQGDSAMYLCASSPSTDYEQYFGPGTRLTVT.

There are a few counts of this clonotype. The chain links TRBV11-3 to TRBJ2-2; D possibly uses TRBD1 or TRBD2 (5 bases each). The V and J ends lost 2 bases and 0 bases respectively, with 10 bases between them. Per germline, CDR1 SGHNT and CDR2 YENEEA. The CDR3 is 16 residues long. In DNA form, the CDR3 reads TGTGCCAGCAGCTTATCCGGGGCAGCGAACACCGGGGAGCTGTTTTTT. It encodes CASSLSGAANTGELFF.

There are many counts of this clonotype. The chain couples TRBV19 to TRBJ2-5, with D possibly matching TRBD2 (7 bases). This CDR3 comprises 14 residues. CDR1 is LNHDA, CDR2 SQIVND, per germline (reference sequence). Trimming stripped 8 bases from V and 7 bases from J, with 20 bases between. The DNA for the CDR3 is TGTGCCAGTCAACGTGAGGGGGGGGGCGCGACCCAGTACTTC. Amino acid sequence: CASQREGGGATQYF.

This clonotype has ten or more counts. V usage is TRBV7-8 and J usage is TRBJ2-7, with 9 nucleotides matching TRBD2. With 4 bases clipped from V and 4 bases from J, the junction kept 11 bases outside the gene matches. This CDR3 contains 16 residues. Per the germline V gene, CDR1 is SGHVS and CDR2 is FQNEAQ. The CDR3 loop is CASSYARLAARYEQYF. The CDR3 nucleotides are TGTGCCAGCAGCTACGCCCGACTAGCGGCCCGGTACGAGCAGTACTTC.

V is TRBV19 and J is TRBJ2-1, with 10 bases aligning to TRBD2. Germline V gene data show CDR1 as LNHDA and CDR2 as SQIVND (reference sequence). The length of the CDR3 is 15 residues. Germline trimming cut 7 bases from V and 7 bases from J; bases unmatched to any gene: 10. CDR3 loop: CASKMKREGLNEQFF. In DNA, the CDR3 is TGTGCCAGTAAGATGAAGCGGGAGGGCCTTAATGAGCAGTTCTTC.

This clonotype was detected ten times or more. This chain connects TRBV4-3 to TRBJ2-3; D might be TRBD1 (6 bases). Deletions cut 0 bases from V and 8 bases from J, with 24 bases between. Looked up from germline, CDR1 is LGHNA and CDR2 is YSLEER. The CDR3 has 18 residues. DNA of the CDR3: TGCGCCAGCAGCCAAGATTGGGACACAGGGTCCCGATTTGGTACGCAGTATTTT. It specifies CASSQDWDTGSRFGTQYF.

The gene calls are TRBV11-2 and TRBJ1-2; 9 positions agree with TRBD1. Trimming at V came to 5 bases and at J to 6 bases, leaving 13 bases not matched to a gene. This CDR3 is built from 16 residues. Germline-derived CDR1 and CDR2 are SGHAT and FQNNGV. For the CDR3, the DNA is TGTGCCAGCAGCCTCCAACAGGGGGCGCAGAATAATGGCTACACCTTC. It encodes CASSLQQGAQNNGYTF.

This clonotype was seen only once. This chain connects TRBV20-1 to TRBJ2-1, with 10 bases aligning to TRBD2. The germline CDR1 and CDR2 sequences are DFQATT and SNEGSKA (reference sequence). The CDR3 spans 15 residues. V lost 6 bases, J lost 6 bases, and 11 bases stayed unmatched. CDR3 coding DNA: TGCAGTGCAACCCTTATTAGCGGGAGGACCAATGAGCAGTTCTTC. Translating gives CSATLISGRTNEQFF.

This clonotype appeared a single time. This may arise from a read error, as a much more abundant clone is one base away. As DNA, the CDR3 is TGCAGTGCTAGGCCCCCCGTCGGACCCTCTACGACTGAAGCTTGCTTT. Translation: CSARPPVGPSTTEACF. The genes are TRBV20-1 and TRBJ1-1; D is ambiguous. Per germline, CDR1 DFQATT and CDR2 SNEGSKA (reference sequence). The CDR3 is 16 amino acids.

This sequence joins TRBV5-1 and TRBJ2-7, with D perhaps TRBD1 (6 bases). CDR3 size: 16 residues. CDR1 is SGHRS, CDR2 YFSETQ, per germline. Trimming removed 3 bases at V and 7 bases at J, with 23 bases between. CDR3 sequence reads: CASSSLGAGDTGEQYF. Here the CDR3 DNA reads TGCGCCAGCAGCTCCCTCGGGGCAGGGGACACCGGGGAGCAGTACTTC.